This section outlines one T cell receptor (beta chain) sequence together with its context. This sample was included in a study of T cells in Graves' hyperthyroidism and ophthalmopathy. Researchers took RNA transcripts and amplified the TCR beta CDR3 regions from them. With the HTBI primer set, the TCR CDR3 went through a first round of RT-PCR. TCRdb recomputed calls from the multiplex PCR reads with MiXCR, one row per CDR3 protein. The sample holds roughly 630,000 distinct CDR3 sequences; approximately 15% are singletons and the top ten take 6.5% to 8%. The CDR3 loop spans 14 amino acids. The V end lost 7 bases, the J end lost 4 bases, and 16 bases lay between the germline ends. Per the germline V gene, CDR1 is LNHDA and CDR2 is SQIVND (reference sequence).

The sequencing sample was made of blood. This sequence joins TRBV19 and TRBJ1-1; D perhaps matches TRBD1 (5 bases). The origin of this receptor is a woman in her 30s with Graves' hyperthyroidism. The CDR3 nucleotides read TGTGCCAGTACTCTAGGGTTCGGGGGCACTGAAGCTTTCTTT. It yields the protein CASTLGFGGTEAFF.